This T cell receptor beta chain was retrieved from a study of Ad26.COV2.S vaccination and SARS-CoV-2 variants. For the study at large: Recipients of Ad26.COV2.S got it intramuscularly, once or twice 56 days apart.

The treatment here: some 20 received Ad26.COV2.S at low or high dose, single or two shots; five or six received placebo; per-sample allocation not given. At day 63 after the first vaccine or placebo injection, samples were drawn. SARS-CoV-2 spike from the Wuhan strain was encoded by the vaccine, an Ad26 vector. TCRdb keeps only in-frame clones here, not all; method: immunoSEQ multiplex PCR. The sample has approximately 300,000 clones, 70% to 90% seen once; the top ten hold approximately 2%. The CDR3 spans 14 residues. Trimming removed 0 bases from V and 10 bases from J, with 13 bases in between. CDR1 WNHNN and CDR2 SYGVQD come from the germline V gene (reference sequence). Findings of the study overall: Analytic work on TCR breadth and depth might have understated the full extent of total T cell responses.

This clone was found many times. Antigen unknown. This clonotype originated in a person aged 18-65 years who received the Ad26.COV2.S COVID-19 vaccine or a placebo. V usage is TRBV10-1 and J usage is TRBJ2-1; no clear D gene. Sequenced here: peripheral blood, sampled in a trial of Ad26.COV2.S vaccine versus placebo. CDR3 sequence: CASSESTDGREQFF. As DNA, the CDR3 is TGCGCCAGCAGTGAGTCGACGGATGGCAGGGAGCAGTTCTTC.